This T cell receptor (beta chain) emerged from a study of blood T cells in healthy people across ages. Then a second PCR, running roughly 7 to 11 cycles, was carried out with a sample-barcoded 5' primer and a J-beta primer mix. TCRdb passed the 5' RACE reads through MiXCR, listing each CDR3 protein once. This sample has about 800,000 distinct CDR3 sequences, with 20% to 25% found just once. The CDR3 is 15 amino acids. V was clipped by 6 bases and J by 0 bases, with 13 bases between them. Germline-derived CDR1 and CDR2 are MNHEY and SMNVEV (reference sequence). There are a few counts of this clonotype. Separately, the same data were catalogued under a study of T cells of mothers and their children.

V and J are TRBV27 and TRBJ2-3; a possible D gene is TRBD1 (5 bases). This clonotype was sampled from a boy under 18 in good health. Sequences were obtained from blood. The CDR3 sequence: CASRQGLVSTDTQYF. The CDR3 bases are TGTGCCAGCAGGCAGGGCCTCGTTAGCACAGATACGCAGTATTTT.